The sequence of this TCR beta chain was determined in a study of early T cells in non-severe SARS-CoV-2 infection. Background on the study: The authors sequenced bulk RNA from unsorted whole blood, leaving chains unpaired.

This clonotype was seen many times. Per the germline V gene, CDR1 is LGHDT and CDR2 is YNNKEL (reference sequence). The CDR3 length is 15 residues. Losses at the gene ends were 3 bases for V and 7 bases for J; bases not matched to a gene: 9. Each cDNA molecule carried a unique molecular identifier. TCRdb itself ran the 5' RACE reads through MiXCR, one entry per CDR3 protein. Of fewer than 85,000 distinct CDR3 sequences listed, about 11% are singletons. The chain links TRBV3-1 to TRBJ1-3; 7 positions match TRBD1. This material consisted of whole blood, taken at baseline. This clonotype originated in an adult who was a healthcare worker with PCR-confirmed SARS-CoV-2 infection or an uninfected control (not recorded which). Written as DNA, the CDR3 is TGTGCCAGCAGCCAGGTTTTACAGGGGTGGAACACCATATATTTT. Amino acid sequence: CASSQVLQGWNTIYF.